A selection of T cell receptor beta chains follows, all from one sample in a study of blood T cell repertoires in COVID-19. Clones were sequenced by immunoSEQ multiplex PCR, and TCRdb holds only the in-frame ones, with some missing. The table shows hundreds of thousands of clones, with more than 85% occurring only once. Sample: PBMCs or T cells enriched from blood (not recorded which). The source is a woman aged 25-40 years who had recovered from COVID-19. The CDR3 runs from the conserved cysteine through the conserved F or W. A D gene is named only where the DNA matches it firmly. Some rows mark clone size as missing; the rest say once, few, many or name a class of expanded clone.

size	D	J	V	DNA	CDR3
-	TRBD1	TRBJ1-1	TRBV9	TGTGCCAGCAGCGTAGAACAGGGGAGGAAAGCTTTCTTT	CASSVEQGRKAFF
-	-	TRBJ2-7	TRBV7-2	TGTGCCAGCAGTGCTTTCTCGCCCCACATTGGGAGCTCCTACGAGCAGTACTTC	CASSAFSPHIGSSYEQYF
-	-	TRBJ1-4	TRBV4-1	TGCGCCAGCAACTCACCTGCAACTAATGAAAAACTGTTTTTT	CASNSPATNEKLFF
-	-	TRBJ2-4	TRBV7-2	TGTGCCAGCAGCTTGGGCCAGGGGCTCAAAAACATTCAGTACTTC	CASSLGQGLKNIQYF
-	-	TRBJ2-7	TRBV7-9	TGTGCCAGCAGCTTAGATCCGGACGAGCAGTACTTC	CASSLDPDEQYF
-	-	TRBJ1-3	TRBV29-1	TGCAGCGTTGGAATAGATGCAGGTCCTGGAAACACCATATATTTT	CSVGIDAGPGNTIYF
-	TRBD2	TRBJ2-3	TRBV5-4	TGTGCCAGCAGCGCGCGCGGACTAGCGGGAGTAGATACGCAGTATTTT	CASSARGLAGVDTQYF
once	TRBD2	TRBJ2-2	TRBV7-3	TGTGCCAGCAGCTTAAACGCTCCGGGACTAGCGGACACCGGGGAGCTGTTTTTT	CASSLNAPGLADTGELFF
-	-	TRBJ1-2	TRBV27	TGTGCCAGCAGTTTAGAATCGGACAGCTACTATGGCTACACCTTC	CASSLESDSYYGYTF
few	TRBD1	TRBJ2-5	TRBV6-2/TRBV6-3	TGTGCCAGCAGTTCTACAGGGGCCATGGTGACCCAGTACTTC	CASSSTGAMVTQYF
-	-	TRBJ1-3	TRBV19	TGTGCCACTACTTCCGGGACCCAGGGAGGAGGAAACACCATATATTTT	CATTSGTQGGGNTIYF
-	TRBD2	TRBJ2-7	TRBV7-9	TGTGCCAGCACGAAAGCGGGAGGCCCCTACGAGCAGTACTTC	CASTKAGGPYEQYF
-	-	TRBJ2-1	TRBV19	TGTGCCAGTAGTCTCCCTAAGACTCCCTACAATGAGCAGTTCTTC	CASSLPKTPYNEQFF
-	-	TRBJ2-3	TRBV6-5	TGTGCCAGCAGTTACGGGACGGGGGACACAGATACGCAGTATTTT	CASSYGTGDTDTQYF
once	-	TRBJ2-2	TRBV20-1	TGCAGTGCTAGTGGGGAGTTTGACACCGGGGAGCTGTTTTTT	CSASGEFDTGELFF
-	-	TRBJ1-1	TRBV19	TGTGCCAGTAGTATATCCCCACAGGGCGGCACTGAAGCTTTCTTT	CASSISPQGGTEAFF
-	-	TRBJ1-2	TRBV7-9	TGTGCCAGCAGCAAGGAACAGTATGGCTACACCTTC	CASSKEQYGYTF
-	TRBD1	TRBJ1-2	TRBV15	TGTGCCACCAGCAGAGTTTATATTCTGGGACAGGGGGCTGGCGGCTACACCTTC	CATSRVYILGQGAGGYTF
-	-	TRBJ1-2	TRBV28	TGTGCCAGCAGCCCAGGGGTTTATGGCTACACCTTC	CASSPGVYGYTF
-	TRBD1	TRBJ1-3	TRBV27	TGTGCCAGCAGTCTGACAGGGGGGAGTGGAAACACCATATATTTT	CASSLTGGSGNTIYF
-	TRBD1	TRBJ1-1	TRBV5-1	TGCGCCAGCAGCTTCTGGGGACAGGAGGTTGAAGCTTTCTTT	CASSFWGQEVEAFF
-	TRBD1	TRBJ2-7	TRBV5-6	TGTGCCAGCAGCTTACCCGGGACAGGGGTTTACGAGCAGTACTTC	CASSLPGTGVYEQYF
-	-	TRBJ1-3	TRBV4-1	TGCGCCACCTCGTCGGGAGAAGGAAACACCATATATTTT	CATSSGEGNTIYF